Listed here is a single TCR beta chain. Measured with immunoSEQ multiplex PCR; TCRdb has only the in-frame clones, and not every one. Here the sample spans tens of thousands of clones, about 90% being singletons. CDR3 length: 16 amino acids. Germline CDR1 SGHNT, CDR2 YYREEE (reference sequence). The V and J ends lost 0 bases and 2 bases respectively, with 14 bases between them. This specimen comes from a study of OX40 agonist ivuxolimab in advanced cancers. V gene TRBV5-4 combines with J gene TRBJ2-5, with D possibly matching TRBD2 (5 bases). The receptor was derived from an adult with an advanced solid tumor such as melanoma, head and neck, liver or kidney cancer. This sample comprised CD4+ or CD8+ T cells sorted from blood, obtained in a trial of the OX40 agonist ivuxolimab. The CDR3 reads CASSLGGGSPQETQYF. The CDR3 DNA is TGTGCCAGCAGCTTGGGAGGTGGGAGCCCTCAAGAGACCCAGTACTTC.